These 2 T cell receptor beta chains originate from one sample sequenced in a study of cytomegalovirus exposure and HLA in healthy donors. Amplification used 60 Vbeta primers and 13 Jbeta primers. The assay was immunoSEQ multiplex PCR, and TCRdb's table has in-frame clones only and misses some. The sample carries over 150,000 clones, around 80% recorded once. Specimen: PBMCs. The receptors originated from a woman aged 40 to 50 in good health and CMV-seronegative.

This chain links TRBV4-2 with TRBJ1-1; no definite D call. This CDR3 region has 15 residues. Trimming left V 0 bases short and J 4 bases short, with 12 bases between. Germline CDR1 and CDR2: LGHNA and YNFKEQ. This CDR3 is CASSQDATLSTEAFF. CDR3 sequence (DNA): TGTGCCAGCAGCCAAGATGCCACCCTCAGCACTGAAGCTTTCTTT.

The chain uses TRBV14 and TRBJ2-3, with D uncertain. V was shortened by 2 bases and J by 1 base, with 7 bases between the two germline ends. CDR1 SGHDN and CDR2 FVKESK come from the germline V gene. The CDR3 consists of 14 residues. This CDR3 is CASSQRRRTDTQYF. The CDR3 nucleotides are TGTGCCAGCAGCCAAAGGAGACGCACAGATACGCAGTATTTT.